The 25 T cell receptor beta chains below come from one sample, sequenced in a study of neurological immune-mediated disorders. TCRdb re-called the 5' RACE reads through MiXCR, storing one row per CDR3 protein. The sample includes around 19,000 distinct CDR3 sequences, around 10% seen only once; the top ten take under 30%. The source material was CD8+ T cells from blood. The source of these receptors is a woman aged 45-65 years in good health.

This clonotype was picked up many times. This rearrangement joins TRBV5-1 to TRBJ1-6; D not resolved. V was clipped by 0 bases and J by 2 bases, with 3 bases between them. This CDR3 is 14 amino acids long. Germline CDR1 and CDR2: SGHRS and YFSETQ. The CDR3 nucleotides read TGCGCCAGCAGCTTGGGCCCCTATAATTCACCCCTCCACTTT. As protein: CASSLGPYNSPLHF.

The chain employs TRBV28 and TRBJ2-1, with a tentative D call TRBD2 (5 bases). Gene TRBJ2-7 matches the end of the DNA better, so the J call may be wrong. The CDR3 totals 14 residues. Germline V gene data show CDR1 as MDHEN and CDR2 as SYDVKM. CDR3 in amino acids: CASSLGGSGYEQYF. CDR3 DNA: TGTGCCAGCAGTTTGGGCGGGTCGGGGTACGAGCAGTACTTC.

This clonotype was counted ten times or more. The chain couples TRBV29-1 to TRBJ1-1; D might be TRBD1 (5 bases). Trimming cost V 8 bases and J 2 bases, with 9 bases left between them. The length of the CDR3 is 11 residues. In germline, CDR1 is SQVTM, CDR2 ANQGSEA. CDR3 in amino acids: CSTGQNTEAFF. The CDR3 coding sequence is TGCAGCACCGGACAAAACACTGAAGCTTTCTTT.

This clonotype occurred many times. The chain has TRBV10-3 and TRBJ1-2, with D hard to call. CDR1 ENHRY and CDR2 SYGVKD come from the germline V gene. The CDR3 loop spans 12 amino acids. The ends were cut back, 7 bases at V and 4 bases at J, with 10 bases in the middle. DNA of the CDR3: TGTGCCATCAACCAAGGTGGCTATGGCTACACCTTC. Translating gives CAINQGGYGYTF.

This clonotype was recorded many times. V and J are TRBV6-2 or TRBV6-3 and TRBJ2-2; TRBD2 aligns across 9 bases. Germline loops: CDR1 MNHEY, CDR2 SVGEGT. V trimming: 4 bases; J trimming: 2 bases; junction bases outside the gene matches: 11. The CDR3 has 18 residues. CDR3 protein: CASSWSPGTSRNTGELFF. CDR3 nucleotide sequence: TGTGCCAGCAGTTGGTCGCCCGGGACTAGCCGAAACACCGGGGAGCTGTTTTTT.

This clonotype was counted at least ten times. The V gene is TRBV20-1, the J gene TRBJ1-2, with TRBD1 identical over 8 bases. Germline V gene sequence: CDR1 DFQATT, CDR2 SNEGSKA (reference sequence). This CDR3 is built from 13 residues. The junction had 6 bases not matched to a gene; V was cut back by 5 bases and J by 4 bases. CDR3 loop: CSADGQGGYGYTF. As DNA, the CDR3 is TGCAGTGCTGACGGACAGGGCGGCTATGGCTACACCTTC.

Ten or more counts support this clonotype. The rearrangement links TRBV27 to TRBJ2-1, with D possibly being TRBD2 (5 bases). The CDR3 is made up of 14 amino acids. With 5 bases removed from V and 3 bases from J, the gap between germline ends came to 11 bases. The germline CDR1 and CDR2 sequences are MNHEY and SMNVEV (reference sequence). CDR3 sequence: CASSPIRDYNEQFF. The CDR3 DNA reads TGTGCCAGCAGTCCTATCCGGGACTACAATGAGCAGTTCTTC.

This clonotype was observed many times. In nucleotides, the CDR3 is TGTGCCAGCAGCCAAGATACCCTCGGGGGGGAGCAGTACTTC. Amino acids: CASSQDTLGGEQYF. The J gene is TRBJ2-7, the V gene TRBV14, with 7 bases lining up with TRBD2. CDR1 is SGHDN and CDR2 is FVKESK in the germline V gene. J gave up 7 bases and V 0 bases, and 6 bases lay outside the gene matches. The CDR3 is made up of 14 amino acids.

This chain links TRBV24-1 with TRBJ2-7; 8 bases are shared with TRBD1. This CDR3 region has 16 residues. J gave up 2 bases and V 0 bases, and 5 bases lay outside the gene matches. From germline, CDR1 is KGHDR and CDR2 SFDVKD. CDR3: CATSDLRAGGPYEQYF. CDR3 in DNA: TGTGCCACCAGTGATTTGCGGGCAGGGGGCCCCTACGAGCAGTACTTC.

This clonotype appeared many times. The V gene is TRBV4-3, the J gene TRBJ2-2, with TRBD1 identical over 7 bases. The CDR3 sequence is 15 residues long. Germline values: CDR1 LGHNA, CDR2 YSLEER. Germline trimming cut 1 base from V and 1 base from J; bases unmatched to any gene: 0. The CDR3 bases are TGCGCCAGCAGCCAAGGGACAGGGAACACCGGGGAGCTGTTTTTT. Protein product: CASSQGTGNTGELFF.

In its sample, this clonotype was seen many times. V and J are TRBV11-2 and TRBJ2-2, with D possibly being TRBD1 (6 bases). Germline V gives CDR1 SGHAT, CDR2 FQNNGV. The CDR3 is 14 residues long. The V gene lost 4 bases and the J gene lost 6 bases, with 12 bases spanning the gap. The CDR3 DNA reads TGTGCCAGCAGCTACGAACAGGGTTCCGGGGAGCTGTTTTTT. As protein: CASSYEQGSGELFF.

This clonotype was recorded many times. V is TRBV27 and J is TRBJ2-1; no clear D. The V and J ends lost 2 bases and 5 bases respectively, with 7 bases between them. CDR3 length equals 13 residues. Germline V gene sequence: CDR1 MNHEY, CDR2 SMNVEV (reference sequence). This CDR3 is CASSLMAHNEQFF. The CDR3 nucleotides read TGTGCCAGCAGTTTAATGGCCCACAATGAGCAGTTCTTC.

This clonotype was picked up many times. The V call is TRBV3-1, the J call TRBJ2-7; 7 bases map to TRBD1. J was trimmed by 0 bases and V by 4 bases; bases with no gene match: 0. The CDR3 sequence is 13 residues long. Per the germline V gene, CDR1 is LGHDT and CDR2 is YNNKEL (reference sequence). The CDR3 DNA follows: TGTGCCAGCAGCCGGGACAGCTCCTACGAGCAGTACTTC. Residues: CASSRDSSYEQYF.

This clonotype was picked up many times. The CDR3 is CSARPWGQSSYEQYF. Here the CDR3 DNA reads TGCAGTGCTAGACCCTGGGGACAGTCATCCTACGAGCAGTACTTC. The genes are TRBV20-1 and TRBJ2-7; 7 bases align to TRBD1. The trim removed 2 bases at V and 1 base at J, leaving 8 bases unmatched. The germline V gene encodes CDR1 DFQATT and CDR2 SNEGSKA (reference sequence). The CDR3 consists of 15 residues.

The chain carries TRBV4-1 and TRBJ2-3; D gene uncertain. From germline, CDR1 is MGHRA and CDR2 YSYEKL. V lost 4 bases to trimming and J lost 4 bases, with 12 bases between them. The CDR3 has 14 residues. In DNA, the CDR3 is TGCGCCAGCAGCCCCCTACCCCCCCCAGATACGCAGTATTTT. Residues: CASSPLPPPDTQYF.

This sequence joins TRBV29-1 and TRBJ2-3, with 8 bases aligning to TRBD2. The V gene's germline CDR1 is SQVTM and CDR2 ANQGSEA. V shed 4 bases and J 6 bases; nucleotides not matched to a gene: 6. The CDR3 consists of 13 residues. For the CDR3, the DNA is TGCAGCGTTGTAGTAGCGGGGATGGATACGCAGTATTTT. Its translation: CSVVVAGMDTQYF.

Ten or more counts support this clonotype. The chain uses TRBV7-2 and TRBJ2-7, with 12 bases aligning to TRBD2. With 6 bases clipped from V and 0 bases from J, the junction kept 6 bases outside the gene matches. Germline CDR1 reads SGHTA; CDR2 reads FQGNSA. The CDR3 has 16 amino acids. In DNA, the CDR3 is TGTGCCAGCAGTTATGGACTAGCGGGGTACTCCTACGAGCAGTACTTC. Translation gives CASSYGLAGYSYEQYF.

This clonotype is classed as medium-sized. The gene calls are TRBV5-1 and TRBJ2-7; no clear D gene. The germline V gene has CDR1 SGHRS and CDR2 YFSETQ. The CDR3 has 12 residues. The V and J ends lost 3 bases and 0 bases respectively, with 4 bases between them. CDR3 coding DNA: TGCGCCAGCAGCTCCGACTCCTACGAGCAGTACTTC. This codes for CASSSDSYEQYF.

There are many counts of this clonotype. The V call is TRBV30, the J call TRBJ1-5; D unclear. Germline V gene data show CDR1 as GTSNPN and CDR2 as SVGIG (reference sequence). V lost 3 bases and J 0 bases, leaving 9 bases between the germline ends. The CDR3 totals 14 residues. The DNA for the CDR3 is TGTGCCTGGAGGGCGCGTTATAGCAATCAGCCCCAGCATTTT. Translation: CAWRARYSNQPQHF. Looking up the rest from reference TRBV30 and TRBJ1-5 gives the full variable domain: SQTIHQWPATLVQPVGSPLSLECTVEGTSNPNLYWYRQAAGRGLQLLFYSVGIGQISSEVPQNLSASRPQDRQFILSSKKLLLSDSGFYLCAWRARYSNQPQHFGDGTRLSIL.

This clonotype is judged medium-sized. The CDR3 bases are TGCAGCGTTGAAGAGGGGGTCGGCACAGATACGCAGTATTTT. It encodes CSVEEGVGTDTQYF. The genes are TRBV29-1 and TRBJ2-3; D tentatively fits TRBD1 or TRBD2 (5 bases each). V lost 0 bases to trimming and J lost 1 base, with 8 bases between them. Per germline, CDR1 SQVTM and CDR2 ANQGSEA. This CDR3 comprises 14 residues.

This clonotype occurred many times. V and J are TRBV28 and TRBJ1-5; possible D gene TRBD1, 5 bases. Germline CDR1 is MDHEN and CDR2 is SYDVKM. The V end lost 6 bases, the J end lost 3 bases, and 18 bases lay between the germline ends. The CDR3 covers 16 residues. CDR3 in amino acids: CASSLGTKGHNQPQHF. CDR3 DNA sequence: TGTGCCAGCAGCCTCGGGACCAAGGGGCACAATCAGCCCCAGCATTTT.

This clonotype was observed at least ten times. V gene TRBV7-2 combines with J gene TRBJ2-3; 10 bases are a match to TRBD2. Per the germline V gene, CDR1 is SGHTA and CDR2 is FQGNSA. The V segment lost 2 bases and the J segment 4 bases; nucleotides outside the gene matches: 6. The CDR3 sequence is 16 residues long. As DNA, the CDR3 is TGTGCCAGCAGCTTAAGGCTAGCGGGAGAGGCAGATACGCAGTATTTT. Its translation is CASSLRLAGEADTQYF.

In this sample, this clonotype turned up many times. The chain carries TRBV4-1 and TRBJ2-7, with 12 bases aligning to TRBD1. Germline V gives CDR1 MGHRA, CDR2 YSYEKL. The length of the CDR3 is 16 residues. V was clipped by 1 base and J by 3 bases; unmatched bases: 4. The DNA of the CDR3 is TGCGCCAGCAGCCAAGGGGGGACAGGGGGCTTCTACGAGCAGTACTTC. Protein product: CASSQGGTGGFYEQYF.

In this sample, this clonotype turned up many times. V usage is TRBV11-2 and J usage is TRBJ1-4; a weak D match, TRBD1 (5 bases). The CDR3 extends over 15 amino acids. Trimming took 2 bases from V and 5 from J, leaving 12 bases between them. Germline-derived CDR1 and CDR2 are SGHAT and FQNNGV. The CDR3 region is CASSLYRQRNEKLFF. The DNA of the CDR3 is TGTGCCAGCAGCTTATACCGACAGCGAAATGAAAAACTGTTTTTT.

This clonotype was detected ten times or more. The chain combines TRBV5-1 with TRBJ2-7; D not resolved. The germline gives CDR1 SGHRS, CDR2 YFSETQ. This CDR3 comprises 15 residues. The V end lost 0 bases, the J end lost 6 bases, and 16 bases lay between the germline ends. CDR3 sequence reads: CASSLEADGVREQYF. In DNA, the CDR3 is TGCGCCAGCAGCTTGGAGGCAGATGGGGTGCGCGAGCAGTACTTC.